Below are 29 T cell receptor beta chains sequenced from a single sample in a study of T cells in Graves' hyperthyroidism and ophthalmopathy. Regions amplified from RNA transcripts were the TCR beta CDR3 regions. TCR CDR3 regions were first amplified by RT-PCR with HTBI primers. Each CDR3 protein is one row after TCRdb ran MiXCR on the multiplex PCR reads. Of 540,000 or so distinct CDR3 sequences in the sample, 15% to 19% are singletons; the top ten hold less than 9.5%. Sequencing was carried out using blood. The receptor source for this set is a woman aged 25-40 years with Graves' hyperthyroidism.

At least ten counts were recorded for this clonotype. The CDR3 DNA sequence: TGTGCCAGCAGCTTAGTGCGTAGCGGGAGGGCCCTCGCCGGGGAGCTGTTTTTT. Its translation is CASSLVRSGRALAGELFF. The V gene is TRBV7-8, the J gene TRBJ2-2; TRBD2 matches at 11 bases. The V gene's germline CDR1 is SGHVS and CDR2 FQNEAQ. This CDR3 contains 18 residues. V lost 1 base, J lost 6 bases, and 10 bases stayed unmatched.

This sequence joins TRBV5-1 and TRBJ2-3; no clear D gene. V lost 4 bases, J lost 3 bases, and 9 bases lay in between. The CDR3 is 13 amino acids. CDR1 SGHRS and CDR2 YFSETQ come from the germline V gene. The CDR3 DNA reads TGCGCCAGCAGCCAGGCCCGAACAGATACGCAGTATTTT. Amino acids: CASSQARTDTQYF.

The DNA of the CDR3 is TGTGCCAGCAGCTCTAGACAGGGGGTTGGTGGCACTGAAGCTTTCTTT. Protein: CASSSRQGVGGTEAFF. The chain uses TRBV9 and TRBJ1-1, with 9 bases aligning to TRBD1. CDR3 size: 16 residues. Germline assignment: CDR1 SGDLS and CDR2 YYNGEE. Trimming at V came to 4 bases and at J to 4 bases, leaving 11 bases not matched to a gene.

At least ten counts were recorded for this clonotype. The genes are TRBV20-1 and TRBJ2-2; 8 bases are shared with TRBD2. This CDR3 has 15 residues. The germline CDR1 and CDR2 sequences are DFQATT and SNEGSKA (reference sequence). Losses at the gene ends were 5 bases for V and 4 bases for J; bases not matched to a gene: 9. CDR3 sequence reads: CSARAGGGTTGELFF. DNA for the CDR3: TGCAGTGCTCGCGCCGGGGGGGGGACCACCGGGGAGCTGTTTTTT.

This clonotype came up many times. The V and J genes are TRBV9 and TRBJ2-3; 13 nucleotides align to TRBD2. The CDR3 loop spans 15 amino acids. V was clipped by 4 bases and J by 3 bases; unmatched bases: 2. The germline V gene encodes CDR1 SGDLS and CDR2 YYNGEE. CDR3 bases: TGTGCCAGCAGCCAGACTAGCGGGAGGACAGATACGCAGTATTTT. It encodes CASSQTSGRTDTQYF. Based on the CDR3 plus reference TRBV9 and TRBJ2-3, the full variable domain is DSGVTQTPKHLITATGQRVTLRCSPRSGDLSVYWYQQSLDQGLQFLIQYYNGEERAKGNILERFSAQQFPDLHSELNLSSLELGDSALYFCASSQTSGRTDTQYFGPGTRLTVL.

The chain is built from TRBV7-2 and TRBJ2-4; tentative D call: TRBD2 (5 bases). Germline CDR1 SGHTA, CDR2 FQGNSA. Between the trimmed V and J ends, which lost 5 bases and 0 bases, there was a span of 8 bases. CDR3 length: 14 residues. The CDR3 sequence is CASSDGLAKNIQYF. The CDR3 nucleotides are TGTGCCAGCAGCGACGGACTAGCCAAAAACATTCAGTACTTC.

The sample holds a few counts of this clonotype. V and J are TRBV29-1 and TRBJ2-3, with D hard to call. The germline gives CDR1 SQVTM, CDR2 ANQGSEA. The CDR3 spans 12 residues. The V gene lost 4 bases and the J gene lost 4 bases, with 9 bases spanning the gap. The CDR3 reads CSVVPPADTQYF. CDR3 in DNA: TGCAGCGTTGTACCTCCCGCAGATACGCAGTATTTT.

In this sample, this clonotype turned up a few times. The V call is TRBV29-1, the J call TRBJ2-1; possible D gene TRBD2, 6 bases. From germline, CDR1 is SQVTM and CDR2 ANQGSEA. V dropped 3 bases and J dropped 5 bases, with 14 bases sitting between them. The CDR3 totals 14 residues. CDR3 protein: CSVERLAWNNEQFF. DNA for the CDR3: TGCAGCGTTGAGAGGCTAGCGTGGAACAATGAGCAGTTCTTC.

This clonotype has ten or more counts. V usage is TRBV10-3 and J usage is TRBJ2-7; TRBD1 matches at 8 bases. With 4 bases clipped from V and 3 bases from J, the junction kept 5 bases outside the gene matches. There are 14 residues in the CDR3. CDR1 ENHRY and CDR2 SYGVKD come from the germline V gene. CDR3 bases: TGTGCCATCAGTGGGACAGGGAGTAGCTACGAGCAGTACTTC. It yields the protein CAISGTGSSYEQYF.

This chain joins TRBV20-1 and TRBJ2-1; tentatively, D is TRBD2 (6 bases). CDR1 DFQATT and CDR2 SNEGSKA come from the germline V gene (reference sequence). Trimming stripped 2 bases from V and 8 bases from J, with 16 bases between. The CDR3 contains 14 residues. The CDR3 nucleotides are TGCAGTGCTAGAACGCGCGGGCGGGGTTATGAGCAGTTCTTC. It yields the protein CSARTRGRGYEQFF.

This clonotype was observed at least ten times. The CDR3 reads CASSLSTVNTEAFF. CDR3 nucleotide sequence: TGCGCCAGCAGCTTGTCTACAGTGAACACTGAAGCTTTCTTT. The chain uses TRBV5-1 and TRBJ1-1; D call uncertain. This CDR3 region has 14 residues. V lost 1 base and J lost 0, with 7 bases in between. The V gene's germline CDR1 is SGHRS and CDR2 YFSETQ.

This clonotype showed up many times. The chain has TRBV5-5 and TRBJ2-4, with a tentative D call TRBD1 (6 bases). The CDR3 is 13 amino acids. Trimming stripped 1 base from V and 7 bases from J, with 9 bases between. The V gene's germline CDR1 is SGHKS and CDR2 YYEKEE (reference sequence). The CDR3 DNA is TGTGCCAGCAGCTTGAATAGGGGGAACATTCAGTACTTC. Its translation is CASSLNRGNIQYF.

The rearrangement uses TRBV20-1 and TRBJ1-2; 7 positions match TRBD1. From germline, CDR1 is DFQATT and CDR2 SNEGSKA (reference sequence). CDR3 length: 13 amino acids. The V gene end was trimmed by 3 bases and the J gene end by 4 bases; junction bases not matched to a gene: 5. The CDR3 loop is CSASWTGSYGYTF. CDR3 in DNA: TGCAGTGCTAGTTGGACAGGATCCTATGGCTACACCTTC.

The chain carries TRBV5-4 and TRBJ1-1, with 7 nucleotides matching TRBD1. V lost 0 bases and J lost 0; bases outside the gene matches: 5. The germline V gene encodes CDR1 SGHNT and CDR2 YYREEE (reference sequence). This CDR3 comprises 16 residues. CDR3 in amino acids: CASSLEGRGLNTEAFF. CDR3 DNA: TGTGCCAGCAGCTTGGAAGGCAGGGGGTTGAACACTGAAGCTTTCTTT. Full variable domain (outside the CDR3, taken from reference TRBV5-4 and TRBJ1-1): ETGVTQSPTHLIKTRGQQVTLRCSSQSGHNTVSWYQQALGQGPQFIFQYYREEENGRGNFPPRFSGLQFPNYSSELNVNALELDDSALYLCASSLEGRGLNTEAFFGQGTRLTVV.

This clonotype was picked up many times. The J gene is TRBJ1-5, the V gene TRBV12-3 or TRBV12-4, with TRBD1 identical over 8 bases. This CDR3 contains 19 residues. With V trimmed by 3 bases and J by 6 bases, 19 bases remained unmatched. The CDR3 protein is CASSFRSPVDQGASQPQHF. Here the CDR3 DNA reads TGTGCCAGCAGTTTTAGATCTCCCGTGGACCAGGGGGCGAGTCAGCCCCAGCATTTT.

This clonotype was recorded at least ten times. The genes are TRBV3-1 and TRBJ1-1, with no clear D. Trimming took 5 bases from V and 4 from J, leaving 11 bases between them. The CDR3 has 13 residues. Germline CDR1 is LGHDT and CDR2 is YNNKEL (reference sequence). CDR3 DNA sequence: TGTGCCAGCAGCGAGGCTTTTGGCACTGAAGCTTTCTTT. Amino acids: CASSEAFGTEAFF.

This clonotype was recorded a few times. The chain uses TRBV4-1 and TRBJ2-1, with a weak D call TRBD1 (6 bases). Germline V gene data show CDR1 as MGHRA and CDR2 as YSYEKL. The CDR3 totals 17 residues. V gave up 0 bases and J gave up 8 bases, with 20 bases separating them. CDR3 sequence: CASSQETVQGVTHEQFF. The CDR3 bases are TGCGCCAGCAGCCAAGAAACGGTACAGGGAGTGACCCATGAGCAGTTCTTC.

At least ten counts were recorded for this clonotype. The rearrangement links TRBV28 to TRBJ2-7; TRBD2 might be the D (6 bases). Trimming left V 10 bases short and J 4 bases short, with 14 bases between. The CDR3 is made up of 12 amino acids. CDR1 and CDR2 from the germline V gene are MDHEN and SYDVKM. The chain's CDR3 is CATRRGGYEQYF. The CDR3, as DNA: TGTGCCACCCGGCGGGGCGGGTACGAGCAGTACTTC.

As concerns this clonotype: The conserved phenylalanine or tryptophan normally closing the CDR3 is absent here, so this likely arose from a read error. The V and J genes are TRBV5-1 and TRBJ2-1, with 9 bases lining up with TRBD2. The germline V gene encodes CDR1 SGHRS and CDR2 YFSETQ. Trimming cost V 3 bases and J 5 bases; bases outside gene matches: 3. The CDR3 loop spans 14 amino acids. This chain's CDR3 is CASSWGLANNEQFL. For the CDR3, the DNA is TGCGCCAGCAGCTGGGGACTAGCTAACAATGAGCAGTTCCTC.

The rearrangement uses TRBV5-5 and TRBJ2-2, with 11 bases matching TRBD2. Trimming took 0 bases from V and 6 from J; bases not matched to a gene: 4. The CDR3 is 16 residues long. Germline CDR1 is SGHKS and CDR2 is YYEKEE (reference sequence). The CDR3: CASSLGLAGNSGELFF. CDR3 DNA: TGTGCCAGCAGCTTGGGACTAGCGGGAAACTCCGGGGAGCTGTTTTTT.

This clonotype has at least ten counts. The chain has TRBV5-1 and TRBJ1-1; perhaps TRBD1 as D (5 bases). Germline assignment: CDR1 SGHRS and CDR2 YFSETQ. V lost 4 bases and J lost 4, with 11 bases in between. This CDR3 has 13 amino acids. The CDR3, as DNA: TGCGCCAGCAGCCGATGGGGGAGCACTGAAGCTTTCTTT. Translation: CASSRWGSTEAFF.

The V gene is TRBV12-3 or TRBV12-4, the J gene TRBJ1-5; D remains unclear. The CDR3 is 15 amino acids. V lost 4 bases to trimming and J lost 1 base, with 11 bases between them. The CDR3 DNA reads TGTGCCAGCAGTTCGCAAGGGAAAAGCAATCAGCCCCAGCATTTT. It translates to CASSSQGKSNQPQHF.

This clonotype appeared many times. The chain links TRBV29-1 to TRBJ2-7, with TRBD1 identical over 9 bases. The length of the CDR3 is 12 residues. Germline CDR1 and CDR2: SQVTM and ANQGSEA. V dropped 6 bases and J dropped 7; count of bases not matched to a gene: 7. CDR3 in DNA: TGCAGCGTAGATACAGGGGGCTGGGAGCAGTACTTC. This gives the protein CSVDTGGWEQYF.

This clonotype was seen at least ten times. The chain recombines TRBV30 with TRBJ2-7, with a tentative D call TRBD2 (6 bases). Looked up from germline, CDR1 is GTSNPN and CDR2 is SVGIG (reference sequence). The CDR3 is 12 amino acids. V was clipped by 4 bases and J by 7 bases, with 14 bases between them. The CDR3 protein is CAWNKLAREQYF. The CDR3 bases are TGTGCCTGGAACAAACTAGCCCGGGAGCAGTACTTC.

This clonotype occurred many times. The chain employs TRBV7-6 and TRBJ2-1; TRBD2 matches at 8 bases. This CDR3 is 17 amino acids long. With 1 base clipped from V and 0 bases from J, the junction kept 5 bases outside the gene matches. Germline V gives CDR1 SGHVS, CDR2 FNYEAQ. The CDR3 DNA follows: TGTGCCAGCAGCTTAGGGGGACTAGGGAGCTCCTACAATGAGCAGTTCTTC. Translated: CASSLGGLGSSYNEQFF.

This clonotype was found a few times. The chain links TRBV15 to TRBJ2-1; 10 nucleotides match TRBD2. CDR3 length equals 17 residues. The V gene's germline CDR1 is LNHNV and CDR2 YYDKDF (reference sequence). V lost 6 bases and J lost 0; bases outside the gene matches: 8. The CDR3, as DNA: TGTGCCACCAGAATTTTAGCGGGAGGAAGCTCCTACAATGAGCAGTTCTTC. Protein: CATRILAGGSSYNEQFF.

This clonotype was observed a handful of times. This chain links TRBV12-3 or TRBV12-4 with TRBJ2-7; D possibly corresponds to TRBD1 (5 bases). Trimming left V 5 bases short and J 2 bases short, with 16 bases between. This CDR3 is built from 15 residues. CDR3 sequence: CASSPEGASAYEQYF. The CDR3 DNA is TGTGCCAGCAGTCCCGAAGGGGCCTCCGCCTACGAGCAGTACTTC.

This clonotype was seen more than once but under ten times. This chain joins TRBV27 and TRBJ2-1, with TRBD2 matching over 15 bases. V lost 3 bases to trimming and J lost 9 bases; unmatched junction nucleotides: 3. CDR1 MNHEY and CDR2 SMNVEV come from the germline V gene (reference sequence). The CDR3 is made up of 15 amino acids. CDR3 residues: CASSFGTSGRPEQFF. The CDR3 bases are TGTGCCAGCAGTTTTGGGACTAGCGGGAGGCCTGAGCAGTTCTTC.

This chain links TRBV12-3 or TRBV12-4 with TRBJ1-2; D possibly corresponds to TRBD1 (5 bases). Trimming stripped 2 bases from V and 5 bases from J, with 24 bases between. The CDR3 runs to 18 residues. CDR3 nucleotides: TGTGCCAGCAGTTTACCCGGCTCAGGGTTACCCTTCGTATATGGCTACACCTTC. Translated: CASSLPGSGLPFVYGYTF.